These T cell receptor beta chains were read from a single sample in a study of T cells in Graves' hyperthyroidism and ophthalmopathy. TCRdb re-called the multiplex PCR reads with MiXCR, one entry per CDR3 protein. Among a few hundred thousand distinct CDR3 sequences listed, 15% to 18% were seen once. The sequenced sample consisted of blood. These receptors came from a woman aged 18-35 years with Graves' hyperthyroidism that later progressed to Graves' ophthalmopathy. Both conserved end residues are part of each CDR3. D genes are given only for firm matches. A clone size is listed for some rows: how often the clone was seen (once, few, many), or a class if it is expanded.

j_call | d_call | v_call | clone_size | cdr3_nt | cdr3_aa
TRBJ2-1 | TRBD1 | TRBV6-1 | - | TGTGCCAGCAGCAGGACAGGGGGCGAAGAGCAGTTCTTC | CASSRTGGEEQFF
TRBJ2-2 | - | TRBV5-4 | few | TGTGCCAGCAGCCCAAGCTTTGGGACATCGGGGCCTTCGAACACCGGGGAGCTGTTTTTT | CASSPSFGTSGPSNTGELFF
TRBJ1-2 | TRBD1 | TRBV6-1 | - | TGTGCCAGCAGCCCCACCGGCCGGACAGGGGCGGATGGCTACACCTTC | CASSPTGRTGADGYTF
TRBJ2-5 | TRBD1 | TRBV27 | many | TGTGCCAGCAGAGACTTGTGGACAGGCCAAGAGACCCAGTACTTC | CASRDLWTGQETQYF
TRBJ2-7 | TRBD2 | TRBV20-1 | many | TGCAGTGCTAGTAGGGCGGGAGTACTCAACGAGCAGTACTTC | CSASRAGVLNEQYF
TRBJ1-2 | - | TRBV20-1 | - | TGCAGTGCTACGCCGGAGAACTATGGCTACACCTTC | CSATPENYGYTF
TRBJ2-1 | TRBD2 | TRBV28 | many | TGTGCCAGCAGCTCCAGCGGGAGAAGGGGGATTTACAATGAGCAGTTCTTC | CASSSSGRRGIYNEQFF
TRBJ2-2 | TRBD1 | TRBV11-2 | many | TGTGCCAGCAGCTTGACAGGGTACACCGGGGAGCTGTTTTTT | CASSLTGYTGELFF
TRBJ1-3 | - | TRBV7-8 | few | TGTGCCAGCAGCCCTGAGAGGTGGGCTGGAAACACCATATATTTT | CASSPERWAGNTIYF
TRBJ1-5 | - | TRBV20-1 | - | TGCAGTGCGCCAAGTCCAGATTATAGCAATCAGCCCCAGCATTTT | CSAPSPDYSNQPQHF
TRBJ2-5 | - | TRBV10-1 | - | TGCGCCAGCAAAAAGGGACCCCCTGGGGTTGGGCAAGAGACCCAGTACTTC | CASKKGPPGVGQETQYF
TRBJ2-1 | - | TRBV12-3/TRBV12-4 | few | TGTGCCAGCAGTTCCACTAGGGAGACTGAGCAGTTCTTC | CASSSTRETEQFF
TRBJ2-3 | - | TRBV20-1 | many | TGCAGTGCTGCCAGGCCACTCGCGGGTATTTTCACAGATACGCAGTATTTT | CSAARPLAGIFTDTQYF
TRBJ2-2 | - | TRBV6-1 | few | TGTGCCAGCACTCCTACGGGCAGGGAGTGGGCCGGGGAGCTGTTTTTT | CASTPTGREWAGELFF
TRBJ2-2 | TRBD2 | TRBV20-1 | many | TGCAGTGCTAGACCGGGACTAGCGGGAGGGGTCGGGGAGCTGTTTTTT | CSARPGLAGGVGELFF
TRBJ2-5 | TRBD2 | TRBV3-1 | few | TGTGCCAGCAGCCAGGCTAGCGGGACTGAGACCCAGTACTTC | CASSQASGTETQYF
TRBJ2-1 | - | TRBV9 | few | TGTGCCAGCAGCGTAGTTGGGGCAGGGTCCTACAATGAGCAGTTCTTC | CASSVVGAGSYNEQFF
TRBJ2-3 | - | TRBV7-9 | many | TGTGCCAGCAGCCAGAGCTGGACTACCCGGGGTACGCAGTATTTT | CASSQSWTTRGTQYF
TRBJ1-1 | - | TRBV19 | few | TGTGCCAGTAGTATAGGGCAGAGAATGAACACTGAAGCTTTCTTT | CASSIGQRMNTEAFF
TRBJ2-7 | TRBD1 | TRBV11-3 | few | TGTGCCGGGAGACAGGGGGCTCCGTCCTACGAGCAGTACTTC | CAGRQGAPSYEQYF
TRBJ2-3 | - | TRBV20-1 | - | TGCAGTGCCGTACCTAGGAAGGACAACACAGATACGCAGTATTTT | CSAVPRKDNTDTQYF
TRBJ1-1 | - | TRBV5-6 | - | TGTGCCAGCAGCTCCGGCTTGCGGGGGACTGAAGCTTTCTTT | CASSSGLRGTEAFF
TRBJ2-1 | - | TRBV6-5 | few | TGTGCCAGCAGTTCCTCGGGTAACGGGGAGATTGAGCAGTTCTTC | CASSSSGNGEIEQFF
TRBJ1-1 | TRBD1 | TRBV6-5 | few | TGTGCCAGCAGTTACTTGACAGGGGTCGAAACTGAAGCTTTCTTT | CASSYLTGVETEAFF
TRBJ2-1 | TRBD2 | TRBV3-1 | few | TGTGCCAGCAGTCGCACTAGCGGGAGGGCCTACTACAATGAGCAGTTCTTC | CASSRTSGRAYYNEQFF
TRBJ2-7 | TRBD2 | TRBV7-2 | many | TGTGCCAGCAGCAGTAGCGGGAGTATCTACGAGCAGTACTTC | CASSSSGSIYEQYF
TRBJ2-7 | - | TRBV3-1 | many | TGTGCCAGCAGCACCCAAGCTACGGGAGTTGGCCAGCAGTACTTC | CASSTQATGVGQQYF
TRBJ2-7 | - | TRBV19 | few | TGTGCCAGTAGTAAGTCCGGCGGGGAACGCTACGAGCAGTACTTC | CASSKSGGERYEQYF
TRBJ1-2 | - | TRBV6-1 | - | TGTGCCAGCAGTGAAATCGGTGAGGGTTTCGACTATGGCTACACCTTC | CASSEIGEGFDYGYTF
TRBJ2-7 | TRBD2 | TRBV6-2/TRBV6-3 | - | TGTGCCAGCAGTCCGTCTCCGGGAGGGCCCTCGGAGGGCGAGCAGTACTTC | CASSPSPGGPSEGEQYF
TRBJ1-2 | TRBD1 | TRBV6-2/TRBV6-3 | few | TGTGCCAGCAGTTACGACTCCCGGACAGGGGACTATGGCTACACCTTC | CASSYDSRTGDYGYTF
TRBJ2-7 | TRBD1 | TRBV5-1 | many | TGCGCCAGCAGCACTTCTGGGACAGGCTCCTACGAGCAGTACTTC | CASSTSGTGSYEQYF